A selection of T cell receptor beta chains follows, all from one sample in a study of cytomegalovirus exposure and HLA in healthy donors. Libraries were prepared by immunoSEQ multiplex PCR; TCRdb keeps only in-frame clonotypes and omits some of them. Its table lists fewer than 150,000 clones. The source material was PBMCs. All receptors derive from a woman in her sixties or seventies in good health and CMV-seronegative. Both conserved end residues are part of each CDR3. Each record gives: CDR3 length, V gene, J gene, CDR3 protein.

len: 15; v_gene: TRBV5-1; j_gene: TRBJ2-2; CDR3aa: CASSLGQGMIGELFF
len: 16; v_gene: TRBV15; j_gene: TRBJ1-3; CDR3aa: CATSSEGTGAGNTIYF
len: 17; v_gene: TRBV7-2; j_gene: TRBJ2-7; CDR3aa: CASSLYVLAGVDYEQYF
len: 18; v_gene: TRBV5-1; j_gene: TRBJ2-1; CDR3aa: CASSLSREGPFSYNEQFF
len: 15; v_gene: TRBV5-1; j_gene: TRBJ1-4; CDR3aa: CASREGHTTNEKLFF
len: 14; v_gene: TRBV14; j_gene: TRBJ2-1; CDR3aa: CASSRGLAGGEQFF
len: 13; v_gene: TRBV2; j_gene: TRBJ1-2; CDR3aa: CASSVTYRDGYTF
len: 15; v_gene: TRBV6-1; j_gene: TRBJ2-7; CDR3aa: CASRETPMEGYEQYF
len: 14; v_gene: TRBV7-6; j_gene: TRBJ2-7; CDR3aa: CASSRGRGSYEQYF
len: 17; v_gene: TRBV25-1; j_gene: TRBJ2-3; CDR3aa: CASSLRTSGPLTDTQCF
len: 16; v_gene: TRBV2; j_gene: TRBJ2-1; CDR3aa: CASSGWASGSGDEQFF
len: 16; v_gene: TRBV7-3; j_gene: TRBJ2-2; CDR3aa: CASSPPGLRNTGELFF
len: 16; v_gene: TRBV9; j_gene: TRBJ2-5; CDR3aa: CASSPFSQGPQETQYF
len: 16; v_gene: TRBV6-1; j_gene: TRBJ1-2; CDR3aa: CASSETSRTDPYGYTF
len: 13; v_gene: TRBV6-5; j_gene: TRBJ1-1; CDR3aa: CASSYVFGTEAFF
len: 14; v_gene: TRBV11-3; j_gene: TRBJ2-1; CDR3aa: CASSPGGSYNEQFF
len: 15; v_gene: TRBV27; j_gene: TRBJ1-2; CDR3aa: CASSLSQLANYGYTF
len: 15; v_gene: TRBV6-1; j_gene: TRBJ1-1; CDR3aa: CASTEGTGMNTEAFF
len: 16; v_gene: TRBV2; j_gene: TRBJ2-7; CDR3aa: CASSEDWTNQNYEQYF
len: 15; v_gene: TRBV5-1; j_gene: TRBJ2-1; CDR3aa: CASRLGGGEYNEQFF
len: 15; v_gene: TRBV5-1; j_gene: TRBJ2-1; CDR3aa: CASSPASGSYNEQFF
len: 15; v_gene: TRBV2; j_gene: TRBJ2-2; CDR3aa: CASSEGQGWTGELFF
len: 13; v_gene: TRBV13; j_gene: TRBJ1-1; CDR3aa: CASSDWGTVEAFF
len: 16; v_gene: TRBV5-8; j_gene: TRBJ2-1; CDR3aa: CASSRVLVGGNNEQFF
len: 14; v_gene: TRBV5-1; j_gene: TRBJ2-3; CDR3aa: CASTITSGTDTQYF
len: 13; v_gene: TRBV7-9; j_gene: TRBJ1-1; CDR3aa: CASSLGGGTEAFF
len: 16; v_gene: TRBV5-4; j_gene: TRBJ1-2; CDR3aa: CASSLPLGQGARGYTF
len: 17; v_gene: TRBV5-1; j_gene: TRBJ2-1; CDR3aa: CASSSYVSSGDYNEQFF
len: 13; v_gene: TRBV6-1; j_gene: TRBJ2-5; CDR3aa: CASKPGVWETQYF
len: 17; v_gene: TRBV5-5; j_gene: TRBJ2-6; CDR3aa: CASSVQGESSGANVLTF
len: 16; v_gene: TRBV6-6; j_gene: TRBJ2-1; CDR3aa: CASNYRRQSSYNEQFF